This T cell receptor (beta chain) stems from a study of Ad26.COV2.S vaccination and SARS-CoV-2 variants. General observations from the study: Those who received the vaccine showed greater spike-specific TCR breadth than those given placebo.

The treatment was: about 20 received Ad26.COV2.S at low or high dose, single or two shots; about 5 received placebo; per-sample allocation not given. Collection of samples fell on day 63 after the first vaccine or placebo injection. What was given as vaccine was an Ad26 vector encoding Wuhan-strain SARS-CoV-2 spike. The repertoire was sequenced with immunoSEQ multiplex PCR; TCRdb's copy has only in-frame clones and lacks some. Of just over 350,000 clones listed, 80% to 90% are singletons. In the case of this clone: Antigen unknown.

The length of the CDR3 is 15 residues. V was cut by 1 base and J by 2 bases, with 9 bases left in between. Germline V gene lookup returns CDR1 SNHLY and CDR2 FYNNEI. The V call is TRBV2, the J call TRBJ1-5; D is ambiguous. This receptor was obtained from a person between 18 and 60 years old who received the Ad26.COV2.S COVID-19 vaccine or a placebo. This material consisted of peripheral blood, taken in a trial of Ad26.COV2.S vaccine versus placebo. The chain's CDR3 is CASSEDSRRNQPQHF. As DNA, the CDR3 is TGTGCCAGCAGTGAAGACAGCCGGCGCAATCAGCCCCAGCATTTT. The complete variable domain, with remaining parts taken from reference TRBV2 and TRBJ1-5, reads EPEVTQTPSHQVTQMGQEVILRCVPISNHLYFYWYRQILGQKVEFLVSFYNNEISEKSEIFDDQFSVERPDGSNFTLKIRSTKLEDSAMYFCASSEDSRRNQPQHFGDGTRLSIL.